Each of the 30 T cell receptor beta chains below was sequenced from the same sample in a study of blood T cell repertoires in COVID-19. The protocol was immunoSEQ multiplex PCR, while the TCRdb copy is restricted to in-frame clones and leaves out a portion. The sample consists of about 62,000 clones, over 75% of them appearing once. Sequenced sample: peripheral blood. Receptors were obtained from a woman aged 60-75 years with COVID-19, enrolled during active disease.

This sequence joins TRBV29-1 and TRBJ2-7, with a possible D match to TRBD2 (6 bases). Germline V lookup: CDR1 SQVTM, CDR2 ANQGSEA. Trimming removed 1 base from V and 9 bases from J, with 10 bases in between. The CDR3 consists of 11 residues. The CDR3 sequence is CSVEGGVGQYF. CDR3 coding DNA: TGCAGCGTTGAAGGCGGGGTAGGGCAGTACTTC.

The rearrangement joins TRBV19 to TRBJ1-5; D not certain. Trimming left V 1 base short and J 4 bases short, with 8 bases between. This CDR3 contains 14 residues. CDR1 is LNHDA, CDR2 SQIVND, per germline (reference sequence). The CDR3 reads CASSIARLNQPQHF. The CDR3 coding sequence is TGTGCCAGTAGTATAGCCAGGTTGAATCAGCCCCAGCATTTT. The full variable domain, its missing parts supplied by reference TRBV19 and TRBJ1-5, is DGGITQSPKYLFRKEGQNVTLSCEQNLNHDAMYWYRQDPGQGLRLIYYSQIVNDFQKGDIAEGYSVSREKKESFPLTVTSAQKNPTAFYLCASSIARLNQPQHFGDGTRLSIL.

V usage is TRBV18 and J usage is TRBJ2-5, with a weak D call TRBD2 (7 bases). CDR1 and CDR2 from the germline V gene are KGHSH and LQKENI. The CDR3 runs 13 residues. Trimming left V 3 bases short and J 7 bases short, with 12 bases between. CDR3 sequence (DNA): TGTGCCAGCTCACCGCAGGGGAGGGGGACCCAGTACTTC. Encoded protein: CASSPQGRGTQYF.

This clone was recorded once. The rearrangement links TRBV4-1 to TRBJ2-2, with 10 bases lining up with TRBD2. From germline, CDR1 is MGHRA and CDR2 YSYEKL. J gave up 3 bases and V 2 bases, and 15 bases lay outside the gene matches. The CDR3 extends over 20 amino acids. CDR3 nucleotide sequence: TGCGCCAGCAGCCAAACCCACGGGAGCGGGAGGGCCTCGGACACCGGGGAGCTGTTTTTT. It encodes CASSQTHGSGRASDTGELFF.

The V gene is TRBV19, the J gene TRBJ1-1; D might be TRBD1 (6 bases). V was shortened by 6 bases and J by 1 base, with 15 bases between the two germline ends. The CDR3 contains 15 residues. CDR1 is LNHDA, CDR2 SQIVND, per germline (reference sequence). CDR3 bases: TGTGCCAGTAGGAGACAGGAACAAGAGAACACTGAAGCTTTCTTT. This gives the protein CASRRQEQENTEAFF.

V gene TRBV18 combines with J gene TRBJ2-2, with D perhaps TRBD2 (6 bases). V was trimmed by 2 bases and J by 0 bases, leaving 7 bases between them. This CDR3 contains 15 residues. Germline loops: CDR1 KGHSH, CDR2 LQKENI. CDR3: CASSPTGANTGELFF. CDR3 DNA sequence: TGTGCCAGCTCACCAACGGGAGCGAACACCGGGGAGCTGTTTTTT.

The CDR3 protein is CASSEYNWPQHF. The CDR3 DNA sequence: TGTGCCAGCAGTGAATACAATTGGCCCCAGCATTTT. The chain carries TRBV2 and TRBJ1-5, with no clear D. The CDR3 has 12 amino acids. V shed 2 bases and J shed 9 bases, with 8 bases lying between them. CDR1 SNHLY and CDR2 FYNNEI come from the germline V gene.

This clone was detected only once. The chain couples TRBV29-1 to TRBJ2-7; TRBD1 matches 8 bases. V shed 6 bases and J 2 bases; nucleotides not matched to a gene: 3. CDR3 length equals 12 residues. The germline V gene encodes CDR1 SQVTM and CDR2 ANQGSEA. CDR3 DNA sequence: TGCAGCGTCAAACAGGGGGCCTACGAGCAGTACTTC. It codes for CSVKQGAYEQYF.

The V and J genes are TRBV18 and TRBJ1-4; the D gene is possibly TRBD1 (5 bases). This CDR3 has 14 amino acids. Trimming cost V 6 bases and J 3 bases, with 11 bases left between them. Germline lookup yields CDR1 KGHSH and CDR2 LQKENI. CDR3 amino acids: CASSPGGANEKLFF. CDR3 coding DNA: TGTGCCAGCTCCCCCGGGGGGGCTAATGAAAAACTGTTTTTT.

This rearrangement joins TRBV10-1 to TRBJ2-2; 7 bases fit TRBD1. Germline CDR1 is WNHNN and CDR2 is SYGVQD (reference sequence). The CDR3 contains 15 residues. J was trimmed by 1 base and V by 4 bases; bases with no gene match: 3. CDR3 DNA: TGCGCCAGCAGTGGGGGACAGTTGAACACCGGGGAGCTGTTTTTT. Translated, it gives CASSGGQLNTGELFF.

The rearrangement links TRBV30 to TRBJ1-2; possible D gene TRBD1, 6 bases. The length of the CDR3 is 12 residues. V was shortened by 1 base and J by 6 bases, with 9 bases between the two germline ends. Germline CDR1 GTSNPN, CDR2 SVGIG (reference sequence). The CDR3 reads CAWSANRDGYTF. CDR3 in DNA: TGTGCCTGGAGTGCAAACAGGGATGGCTACACCTTC. Variable domain in full (rest from reference TRBV30 and TRBJ1-2): SQTIHQWPATLVQPVGSPLSLECTVEGTSNPNLYWYRQAAGRGLQLLFYSVGIGQISSEVPQNLSASRPQDRQFILSSKKLLLSDSGFYLCAWSANRDGYTFGSGTRLTVV.

V and J are TRBV6-5 and TRBJ1-2, with D maybe TRBD1 (6 bases). V was shortened by 5 bases and J by 1 base, with 11 bases between the two germline ends. CDR3 size: 14 residues. Germline CDR1 is MNHEY and CDR2 is SVGAGI. CDR3 region: CASSPGTFNYGYTF. In DNA, the CDR3 is TGTGCCAGCAGTCCCGGGACATTTAACTATGGCTACACCTTC.

The V and J genes are TRBV28 and TRBJ1-2; 9 bases line up with TRBD1. The V segment lost 3 bases and the J segment 7 bases; nucleotides outside the gene matches: 6. The CDR3 totals 14 residues. Germline V gives CDR1 MDHEN, CDR2 SYDVKM. In DNA, the CDR3 is TGTGCCAGCAGTTTCGGGACAGGGTCGCGTGGCTACACCTTC. The encoded protein is CASSFGTGSRGYTF.

V usage is TRBV6-6 and J usage is TRBJ1-2; 10 nucleotides line up with TRBD1. CDR3 length equals 14 residues. V dropped 6 bases and J dropped 2; count of bases not matched to a gene: 3. CDR1 MNHNY and CDR2 SVGAGI come from the germline V gene (reference sequence). The CDR3 DNA is TGTGCCAGCAGCGCGACAGGGGGCAACTATGGCTACACCTTC. It yields the protein CASSATGGNYGYTF.

This chain joins TRBV19 and TRBJ1-4; 8 bases map to TRBD1. J gave up 8 bases and V 3 bases, and 5 bases lay outside the gene matches. This CDR3 comprises 14 residues. In germline, CDR1 is LNHDA, CDR2 SQIVND (reference sequence). In DNA, the CDR3 is TGTGCCAGTAGTATCGACAGGGGTAACGAAAAACTGTTTTTT. This gives the protein CASSIDRGNEKLFF.

The chain recombines TRBV7-5 with TRBJ2-7; TRBD2 is taken as the D call from the table, unchecked against the DNA. TRBV7-5 is designated a pseudogene. The CDR3 has 15 residues. The CDR3: CARSLNPAGTYEQYF. DNA of the CDR3: TGTGCCAGAAGCTTAAATCCAGCGGGAACCTACGAGCAGTACTTC.

The DNA for the CDR3 is TGTGCCAGCAGCTTGTACTACCGGGGGGAGACCCAGTACTTC. This sequence encodes CASSLYYRGETQYF. V and J are TRBV5-4 and TRBJ2-5; D is possibly TRBD2 (6 bases). The V end lost 1 base, the J end lost 5 bases, and 12 bases lay between the germline ends. This CDR3 spans 14 amino acids. CDR1 and CDR2 (germline): SGHNT, YYREEE (reference sequence).

J is TRBJ1-2 and V is TRBV19, with 8 bases aligning to TRBD1. The CDR3 totals 13 residues. The junction had 8 bases not matched to a gene; V was cut back by 7 bases and J by 7 bases. Per the germline V gene, CDR1 is LNHDA and CDR2 is SQIVND (reference sequence). In nucleotides, the CDR3 is TGTGCCAGTACTCTCGACAGGGGATTTGGCTACACCTTC. This gives the protein CASTLDRGFGYTF. Full variable domain (outside the CDR3, taken from reference TRBV19 and TRBJ1-2): DGGITQSPKYLFRKEGQNVTLSCEQNLNHDAMYWYRQDPGQGLRLIYYSQIVNDFQKGDIAEGYSVSREKKESFPLTVTSAQKNPTAFYLCASTLDRGFGYTFGSGTRLTVV.

V is TRBV6-5 and J is TRBJ1-1; 8 nucleotides line up with TRBD1. V dropped 2 bases and J dropped 5; count of bases not matched to a gene: 7. The CDR3 extends over 15 amino acids. The germline V gene has CDR1 MNHEY and CDR2 SVGAGI. The CDR3 region is CASSYAQGAGTEAFF. In DNA, the CDR3 is TGTGCCAGCAGTTACGCCCAGGGGGCAGGGACTGAAGCTTTCTTT.

This chain joins TRBV7-9 and TRBJ2-7; the D gene is possibly TRBD2 (5 bases). Trimming removed 3 bases at V and 2 bases at J, with 11 bases between. The CDR3 has 14 amino acids. Germline loops: CDR1 SEHNR, CDR2 FQNEAQ (reference sequence). CDR3 sequence (DNA): TGTGCCAGCAGCTTGGAAAACGGGGCCTACGAGCAGTACTTC. Translating it yields CASSLENGAYEQYF.

The rearrangement uses TRBV15 and TRBJ1-5; D might be TRBD1 (6 bases). The CDR3 sequence is 15 residues long. Between the trimmed V and J ends, which lost 3 bases and 5 bases, there was a span of 14 bases. Germline V gene lookup returns CDR1 LNHNV and CDR2 YYDKDF (reference sequence). CDR3 sequence (DNA): TGTGCCACCAGCAGGGATCAGGGGACCCATCAGCCCCAGCATTTT. It encodes CATSRDQGTHQPQHF.

This clone appeared a single time. The V call is TRBV6-5, the J call TRBJ1-5; perhaps TRBD1 as D (5 bases). The CDR3 is 15 amino acids. The ends were cut back, 5 bases at V and 5 bases at J, with 16 bases in the middle. Germline lookup yields CDR1 MNHEY and CDR2 SVGAGI. For the CDR3, the DNA is TGTGCCAGCAGTCCCCCCGGTTGGGGGGATCAGCCCCAGCATTTT. The encoded protein is CASSPPGWGDQPQHF.

As DNA, the CDR3 is TGTGCCAGCAGTTCAGGGTACTATGGCTACACCTTC. Its protein product is CASSSGYYGYTF. The V gene is TRBV28, the J gene TRBJ1-2, with a tentative D call TRBD1 (5 bases). The CDR3 consists of 12 residues. Germline-derived CDR1 and CDR2 are MDHEN and SYDVKM. Trimming cost V 4 bases and J 3 bases, with 6 bases left between them.

This clone was observed a few times. The chain has TRBV28 and TRBJ2-1; 7 bases fit TRBD2. The J segment lost 7 bases and the V segment lost 2 bases, leaving 8 bases of the junction unmatched. Germline V lookup: CDR1 MDHEN, CDR2 SYDVKM. This CDR3 has 15 residues. CDR3 sequence reads: CASSLIGRAENEQFF. The CDR3 DNA reads TGTGCCAGCAGTTTAATAGGGAGGGCCGAAAATGAGCAGTTCTTC.

The chain couples TRBV6-2 or TRBV6-3 to TRBJ1-2; no reliable D call. The CDR3 covers 13 residues. The germline CDR1 and CDR2 sequences are MNHEY and SVGEGT. V was shortened by 4 bases and J by 2 bases, with 8 bases between the two germline ends. The CDR3 region is CASSSTTNYGYTF. The CDR3 bases are TGTGCCAGCAGTTCGACAACGAACTATGGCTACACCTTC.

The gene calls are TRBV20-1 and TRBJ2-5; no firm D call. V lost 3 bases to trimming and J lost 5 bases, with 16 bases between them. Germline-derived CDR1 and CDR2 are DFQATT and SNEGSKA (reference sequence). The CDR3 is made up of 14 amino acids. In nucleotides, the CDR3 is TGCAGTGCTAGTCTCCATCGAAGCCGGGAGACCCAGTACTTC. Translation gives CSASLHRSRETQYF.

V is TRBV12-3 or TRBV12-4 and J is TRBJ1-2, with D unresolved. With 3 bases removed from V and 7 bases from J, the gap between germline ends came to 12 bases. CDR3 length equals 13 residues. The CDR3 DNA reads as TGTGCCAGCAGTTTCGGACGGGCGGGTGGCTACACCTTC. Its protein is CASSFGRAGGYTF.

The chain employs TRBV5-4 and TRBJ2-3; 7 nucleotides line up with TRBD2. CDR3 length: 15 residues. V was pared by 0 bases and J by 8 bases, with 9 bases of the junction left unmatched. CDR1 SGHNT and CDR2 YYREEE come from the germline V gene (reference sequence). Written as DNA, the CDR3 is TGTGCCAGCAGCTTGGCCACGCGGGAGATTTCTACGCAGTATTTT. Translating gives CASSLATREISTQYF.

The chain recombines TRBV4-2 with TRBJ1-5; tentative D call: TRBD1 (5 bases). There are 18 residues in the CDR3. V was trimmed by 0 bases and J by 4 bases, leaving 19 bases between them. Germline loops: CDR1 LGHNA, CDR2 YNFKEQ. CDR3 amino acids: CASSQEGRSWQGNQPQHF. The CDR3, as DNA: TGTGCCAGCAGCCAAGAAGGCAGGTCTTGGCAGGGTAATCAGCCCCAGCATTTT.

This clone was detected once. V usage is TRBV6-2 or TRBV6-3 and J usage is TRBJ2-7; the match to TRBD2 covers 13 bases. Germline assignment: CDR1 MNHEY and CDR2 SVGEGT. V gave up 2 bases and J gave up 7 bases; unmatched junction bases: 5. This CDR3 has 15 residues. CDR3 region: CASSYRTSGRGEQYF. In nucleotides, the CDR3 is TGTGCCAGCAGTTACCGGACTAGCGGGAGAGGGGAGCAGTACTTC.